These T cell receptor beta chains were read from a single sample in a study of CD4 T cells in relation to SARS-CoV-2 and coronaviruses. No antigens are known for them. Assay used: immunoSEQ multiplex PCR; TCRdb lists only in-frame clones, some missing. The sample yields some 25,000 clones, roughly 76% seen once. Material for sequencing was CD4+ T cells from PBMCs, cultured in vitro. The receptors originated from a human donor in good health. CDR3s include the opening cysteine and the closing phenylalanine or tryptophan. A D gene is named only where the DNA matches it firmly. Only part of the rows carry a size: once, few, many, or a class if the clone is expanded.

j_call,v_call,clone_size,cdr3_length,d_call,cdr3_nt,cdr3_aa
TRBJ1-4,TRBV3-1/TRBV3-2,-,14,TRBD1,TGTGCCAGCAGCCCGGGACAGGGGGCGCGGAAACTGTTTTTT,CASSPGQGARKLFF
TRBJ2-1,TRBV18,few,17,TRBD2,TGTGCCAGCTCACCATCAGGCGGGGGGGACTGGCTCAATGAGCAGTTCTTC,CASSPSGGGDWLNEQFF
TRBJ2-3,TRBV4-2,-,17,TRBD1,TGTGCCAGCAGCCAAGATGTCCTGGACAGGTCGGCAGATACGCAGTATTTT,CASSQDVLDRSADTQYF
TRBJ2-1,TRBV11-3,-,14,-,TGTGCCAGCAGCGCGGGACAGCCGAGTAATGAGCAGTTCTTC,CASSAGQPSNEQFF
TRBJ2-7,TRBV9,once,14,-,TGTGCCAGCAGCGTTTTGGACAGCCCCTACGAGCAGTACTTC,CASSVLDSPYEQYF
TRBJ1-3,TRBV18,-,15,-,TGTGCCAGCTCACCACCTGGGTTCTCTGGAAACACCATATATTTT,CASSPPGFSGNTIYF
TRBJ2-7,TRBV9,-,17,-,TGTGCCAGCAGCCCCCGAGGAGGACATAAAGACTCCTACGAGCAGTACTTC,CASSPRGGHKDSYEQYF
TRBJ1-1,TRBV4-2,few,14,TRBD1,TGTGCCAGCAGCCAAGTTGACAGGGAGGCTGAAGCTTTCTTT,CASSQVDREAEAFF
TRBJ1-2,TRBV5-4,-,17,-,TGTGCCAGCAGCCGACCCGTTTACAGGGAACCAGACTATGGCTACACCTTC,CASSRPVYREPDYGYTF
TRBJ2-1,TRBV3-1/TRBV3-2,-,16,TRBD2,TGTGCCAGCAGCCAGTGGCGGGGGTTGGCCTACAATGAGCAGTTCTTC,CASSQWRGLAYNEQFF
TRBJ2-1,TRBV11-3,-,14,TRBD2,TGTGCCAGCAGCTTAGTATCGGCGGGAGATGAGCAGTTCTTC,CASSLVSAGDEQFF
TRBJ1-5,TRBV2,-,12,-,TGTGCCAGCAGTGTAGGGGATCAGCCCCAGCATTTT,CASSVGDQPQHF
TRBJ2-7,TRBV6-6,-,12,-,TGTGCCAGCGGGGGGGCCTCCTACGAGCAGTACTTC,CASGGASYEQYF
TRBJ1-3,TRBV2,few,12,-,TGTGCCAGCAGTGAGTCTGGAAACACCATATATTTT,CASSESGNTIYF
TRBJ1-1,TRBV19,-,16,TRBD1,TGTGCCAGTAGTATGGACAGGGACCCTATGAACACTGAAGCTTTCTTT,CASSMDRDPMNTEAFF